This TCR beta chain was identified in a study of blood T cell repertoires in COVID-19. Study details: Acute-phase and convalescent COVID-19 samples originated in the United States, Italy and Spain.

As processed by the authors: By means of reference gene primer amplification, nucleated cell counts were estimated. Libraries were prepared by immunoSEQ multiplex PCR; TCRdb keeps only in-frame clonotypes and omits some of them. V and J calls and clone size follow that table, whereas D and trimming were derived from the DNA. There are some 300,000 clones in the sample; more than 75% occur only once, and roughly 2% lies in the top ten. Study members were between 18 and 89 years old and lived in approximately 25 US regions. Cohort assignment relied on participant-reported clinical history. This TCR came from a woman aged 60 to 75 in a cohort exposed to, infected with or recovered from COVID-19 (not recorded which). Sequenced material: PBMCs or T cells enriched from blood (not recorded which).

CDR3 in amino acids: CASNIAGGPGTGELFF. CDR3 bases: TGTGCCAGTAATATAGCGGGAGGGCCGGGCACCGGGGAGCTGTTTTTT. The J gene is TRBJ2-2, the V gene TRBV28, with 11 bases that match TRBD2. V lost 9 bases and J lost 4; bases outside the gene matches: 10. The length of the CDR3 is 16 residues. The germline V gene encodes CDR1 MDHEN and CDR2 SYDVKM.